This entry describes one T cell receptor beta chain. What it binds is not known. The protocol was immunoSEQ multiplex PCR, while the TCRdb copy is restricted to in-frame clones and leaves out a portion. The table lists roughly 300,000 clones, around 90% of them singletons. Described treatment: approximately 18 received Ad26.COV2.S at low or high dose, single or two shots; 5 received placebo; per-sample allocation not given. Material that was analyzed had been drawn on day 63 after the first vaccine or placebo injection. The sample comes from a study of Ad26.COV2.S vaccination and SARS-CoV-2 variants. Study conclusions and caveats: Responses of T cells in total may have been underestimated by the TCR breadth and depth analyses. Vaccine and placebo recipients had comparable breadth of non-spike TCRs. Ad26.COV2.S recipients had broader spike-specific TCRs (P = 0.0014).

The TCR was taken from a person aged 18-65 years who received the Ad26.COV2.S COVID-19 vaccine or a placebo. The sample consisted of peripheral blood, taken in a trial of Ad26.COV2.S vaccine versus placebo.

The CDR3 region has the DNA TGTGCCAGCAGTTACGACAGGAACCCCGCCTACGAGCAGTACTTC. Its protein is CASSYDRNPAYEQYF. The V call is TRBV27, the J call TRBJ2-7, with D possibly TRBD1 on 6 matching bases. Germline loops: CDR1 MNHEY, CDR2 SMNVEV (reference sequence). Trimming took 4 bases from V and 2 from J, leaving 15 bases between them. This CDR3 contains 15 residues.